These 27 T cell receptor beta chains were sequenced from one sample in a study of blood T cell repertoires in COVID-19. The method was immunoSEQ multiplex PCR; TCRdb's version includes in-frame clones alone and lacks a portion of them. The sample has tens of thousands of clones, roughly nine tenths seen once. Sample: peripheral blood. The source of these receptors is a woman in her 50s in a cohort sampled during active COVID-19.

The gene calls are TRBV7-2 and TRBJ1-1, with 7 bases that match TRBD1. The length of the CDR3 is 16 residues. After removal of 6 bases from V and 0 bases from J, the junction contained 10 bases not matched to a gene. Germline values: CDR1 SGHTA, CDR2 FQGNSA. The DNA of the CDR3 is TGTGCCAGCAGAAGGACAGGCAGACTTATGAACACTGAAGCTTTCTTT. Amino acids: CASRRTGRLMNTEAFF.

The chain joins TRBV6-2 or TRBV6-3 to TRBJ1-2; tentatively, D is TRBD1 (5 bases). CDR1 and CDR2 (germline): MNHEY, SVGEGT. The CDR3 has 15 residues. Deletions cut 2 bases from V and 0 bases from J, with 10 bases between. The CDR3 loop reads CASSYTGRANYGYTF. In DNA form, the CDR3 reads TGTGCCAGCAGTTACACCGGCAGGGCTAACTATGGCTACACCTTC.

The chain carries TRBV7-9 and TRBJ2-1; TRBD1 might be the D (5 bases). The CDR3 spans 13 residues. Germline CDR1 reads SEHNR; CDR2 reads FQNEAQ (reference sequence). V lost 5 bases and J 12 bases, leaving 17 bases between the germline ends. The CDR3 sequence: CASSPQIQVGQFF. The DNA for the CDR3 is TGTGCCAGCAGCCCTCAGATACAGGTGGGGCAGTTCTTC.

The V and J genes are TRBV6-5 and TRBJ1-1, with 7 bases fitting TRBD1. The trim removed 6 bases at V and 1 base at J, leaving 5 bases unmatched. CDR3 length equals 14 residues. The germline gives CDR1 MNHEY, CDR2 SVGAGI. CDR3 amino acids: CASRTGTENTEAFF. The CDR3 DNA reads TGTGCCAGCAGGACCGGGACAGAGAACACTGAAGCTTTCTTT.

The chain links TRBV7-3 to TRBJ2-1; TRBD1 is a possible D gene (6 bases). Trimming pared 1 base from V and 4 bases from J, leaving 11 bases between. Germline CDR1 and CDR2: SGHTA and FQGTGA. The CDR3 is made up of 15 amino acids. CDR3 nucleotide sequence: TGTGCCAGCAGCTTAATATCAGGGGCTTACAATGAGCAGTTCTTC. It yields the protein CASSLISGAYNEQFF.

This chain uses TRBV7-2 with TRBJ1-6; TRBD1 is a possible D gene (5 bases). The germline gives CDR1 SGHTA, CDR2 FQGNSA. This CDR3 has 18 amino acids. Trimming shortened V by 1 base and J by 2 bases, and 15 bases separated the two germline ends. DNA for the CDR3: TGTGCCAGCAGCTTAGTCCTGGGGACTGTGGCCTATAATTCACCCCTCCACTTT. This encodes CASSLVLGTVAYNSPLHF.

V is TRBV19 and J is TRBJ1-1; unclear D gene. Trimming removed 3 bases from V and 0 bases from J, with 8 bases in between. The CDR3 runs to 14 residues. Germline V lookup: CDR1 LNHDA, CDR2 SQIVND (reference sequence). Here the CDR3 reads CASSIPPMNTEAFF. The CDR3 DNA is TGTGCCAGTAGTATCCCCCCCATGAACACTGAAGCTTTCTTT.

V usage is TRBV5-1 and J usage is TRBJ2-2, with D possibly matching TRBD2 (7 bases). V was pared by 3 bases and J by 6 bases, with 18 bases between. The CDR3 is made up of 16 amino acids. CDR1 is SGHRS, CDR2 YFSETQ, per germline. CDR3 nucleotide sequence: TGCGCCAGCAGCTCCTTGACTAGCCCAGGGGCCGGGGAGCTGTTTTTT. It is translated as CASSSLTSPGAGELFF.

The V call is TRBV5-1, the J call TRBJ1-2, with TRBD1 identical over 8 bases. In germline, CDR1 is SGHRS, CDR2 YFSETQ. The CDR3 runs to 15 residues. The junction had 9 bases not matched to a gene; V was cut back by 8 bases and J by 0 bases. The CDR3 sequence: CASWTGLVSNYGYTF. DNA for the CDR3: TGCGCCAGTTGGACAGGGCTGGTTTCTAACTATGGCTACACCTTC. The full variable domain, rest sourced from reference TRBV5-1 and TRBJ1-2, is KAGVTQTPRYLIKTRGQQVTLSCSPISGHRSVSWYQQTPGQGLQFLFEYFSETQRNKGNFPGRFSGRQFSNSRSEMNVSTLELGDSALYLCASWTGLVSNYGYTFGSGTRLTVV.

V gene TRBV3-1 (or the pseudogene TRBV3-2) combines with J gene TRBJ2-2; 8 bases are a match to TRBD2. CDR1 and CDR2 (germline): LGHDT, YNNKEL (reference sequence). After removal of 7 bases from V and 1 base from J, the junction contained 8 bases not matched to a gene. The CDR3 extends over 16 amino acids. The CDR3 coding sequence is TGTGCCAGCACCCGGGGTGGGACTAGGAACACCGGGGAGCTGTTTTTT. Protein: CASTRGGTRNTGELFF.

The V call is TRBV29-1, the J call TRBJ2-1; the D gene is possibly TRBD2 (7 bases). V gave up 7 bases and J gave up 10 bases, with 29 bases separating them. Germline CDR1 SQVTM, CDR2 ANQGSEA. CDR3 length: 16 amino acids. The CDR3 DNA reads TGCAGCGCTTCGGGACTACCAAAAGGGGGGCTCGTGGAGCAGTTCTTC. It codes for CSASGLPKGGLVEQFF.

The V and J genes are TRBV5-1 and TRBJ1-1, with unresolved D. From germline, CDR1 is SGHRS and CDR2 YFSETQ. The CDR3 spans 12 residues. V was shortened by 4 bases and J by 7 bases, with 11 bases between the two germline ends. In nucleotides, the CDR3 is TGCGCCAGCAGCATTGACAAGCATGAAGCTTTCTTT. Residues: CASSIDKHEAFF.

The V gene is TRBV11-2, the J gene TRBJ2-1; 10 nucleotides agree with TRBD2. CDR1 and CDR2 from the germline V gene are SGHAT and FQNNGV. The CDR3 contains 17 residues. Trimming at V came to 0 bases and at J to 2 bases, leaving 4 bases not matched to a gene. CDR3 region: CASSLEASGGAYNEQFF. The CDR3 DNA follows: TGTGCCAGCAGCTTAGAGGCTAGCGGGGGAGCCTACAATGAGCAGTTCTTC.

In this sample, this clone turned up a few times. This CDR3 is CASRRTGAQPQHF. DNA for the CDR3: TGTGCCAGCAGGCGGACAGGAGCTCAGCCCCAGCATTTT. V is TRBV2 and J is TRBJ1-5, with 7 bases that match TRBD1. V lost 6 bases and J lost 6; bases outside the gene matches: 5. The germline V gene encodes CDR1 SNHLY and CDR2 FYNNEI. The CDR3 sequence is 13 residues long.

This rearrangement joins TRBV11-2 to TRBJ2-1; 9 bases align to TRBD1. In germline, CDR1 is SGHAT, CDR2 FQNNGV. After removal of 6 bases from V and 3 bases from J, the junction contained 6 bases not matched to a gene. The CDR3 sequence is 15 residues long. CDR3 DNA: TGTGCCAGCAGGGACAGGGGAACGTACTACAATGAGCAGTTCTTC. Encoded protein: CASRDRGTYYNEQFF.

This chain links TRBV5-1 with TRBJ1-1, with D perhaps matching TRBD1 (5 bases). Deletions cut 2 bases from V and 9 bases from J, with 14 bases between. This CDR3 contains 13 residues. The germline V gene encodes CDR1 SGHRS and CDR2 YFSETQ. The CDR3 loop is CASSLQDGAQAFF. The CDR3 DNA is TGCGCCAGCAGCTTACAGGATGGGGCACAAGCTTTCTTT. Variable domain in full (rest from reference TRBV5-1 and TRBJ1-1): KAGVTQTPRYLIKTRGQQVTLSCSPISGHRSVSWYQQTPGQGLQFLFEYFSETQRNKGNFPGRFSGRQFSNSRSEMNVSTLELGDSALYLCASSLQDGAQAFFGQGTRLTVV.

This chain links TRBV19 with TRBJ2-3, with TRBD2 matching over 8 bases. Germline loops: CDR1 LNHDA, CDR2 SQIVND (reference sequence). CDR3 size: 16 residues. With V trimmed by 5 bases and J by 3 bases, 10 bases remained unmatched. The CDR3 coding sequence is TGTGCCAGTAGTCTTCAAGCGGGGGCCGCGACAGATACGCAGTATTTT. As protein: CASSLQAGAATDTQYF.

The chain is built from TRBV20-1 and TRBJ1-1; 7 positions match TRBD1. This CDR3 contains 11 residues. The junction had 5 bases not matched to a gene; V was cut back by 6 bases and J by 7 bases. The V gene's germline CDR1 is DFQATT and CDR2 SNEGSKA (reference sequence). For the CDR3, the DNA is TGCAGTGCAAAGAGACAGGGTGAAGCTTTCTTT. Translated: CSAKRQGEAFF.

The genes are TRBV19 and TRBJ2-7; TRBD2 might be the D (5 bases). Germline V gene data show CDR1 as LNHDA and CDR2 as SQIVND (reference sequence). The CDR3 runs 14 residues. V lost 5 bases to trimming and J lost 3 bases, with 14 bases between them. This CDR3 is CASSSIDRDYEQYF. In DNA, the CDR3 is TGTGCCAGTAGTTCCATAGACCGGGACTACGAGCAGTACTTC.

This chain links TRBV7-9 with TRBJ2-7; D is uncertain. CDR3 length equals 12 residues. Per the germline V gene, CDR1 is SEHNR and CDR2 is FQNEAQ (reference sequence). V was clipped by 5 bases and J by 5 bases, with 10 bases between them. As DNA, the CDR3 is TGTGCCAGCAGCCTTATAGAAGACGAGCAGTACTTC. Translation: CASSLIEDEQYF.

V gene TRBV12-3 or TRBV12-4 combines with J gene TRBJ1-6, with D uncertain. Deletions cut 1 base from V and 8 bases from J, with 6 bases between. This CDR3 is built from 13 residues. The CDR3 here is CASSLGVYSPLHF. CDR3 in DNA: TGTGCCAGCAGTTTAGGCGTATATTCACCCCTCCACTTT.

This clone came up a few times. The DNA for the CDR3 is TGTGCCAGTAGTATCGGGGTCAATCAGCCCCAGCATTTT. This translates into CASSIGVNQPQHF. The chain has TRBV19 and TRBJ1-5; D remains ambiguous. The V gene lost 3 bases and the J gene lost 3 bases, with 6 bases spanning the gap. From germline, CDR1 is LNHDA and CDR2 SQIVND (reference sequence). CDR3 length: 13 amino acids.

CDR3 nucleotide sequence: TGTGCCATCAGTGAACAGGGGGCGAGATATGGCTACACCTTC. Translating it yields CAISEQGARYGYTF. The chain links TRBV10-3 to TRBJ1-2; the match to TRBD1 covers 9 bases. The CDR3 length is 14 residues. Unmatched junction bases numbered 4, after V lost 3 bases and J lost 5 bases. Germline values: CDR1 ENHRY, CDR2 SYGVKD.

The chain has TRBV15 and TRBJ2-2; D is undetermined. V was shortened by 0 bases and J by 2 bases, with 7 bases between the two germline ends. The CDR3 has 15 residues. The V gene's germline CDR1 is LNHNV and CDR2 YYDKDF (reference sequence). CDR3: CATSRDKTNTGELFF. The CDR3 DNA sequence: TGTGCCACCAGCAGAGATAAGACAAACACCGGGGAGCTGTTTTTT.

The chain employs TRBV25-1 and TRBJ1-4; 7 positions match TRBD1. Germline V gene sequence: CDR1 MGHDK, CDR2 SYGVNS. V gave up 1 base and J gave up 7 bases; unmatched junction bases: 6. The CDR3 consists of 15 residues. The chain's CDR3 is CASSELGAGGEKLFF. As DNA, the CDR3 is TGTGCCAGCAGTGAATTAGGGGCAGGGGGTGAAAAACTGTTTTTT.

The J gene is TRBJ2-7, the V gene TRBV24-1, with D possibly matching TRBD2 (5 bases). Germline V gene sequence: CDR1 KGHDR, CDR2 SFDVKD. Trimming removed 10 bases from V and 6 bases from J, with 15 bases in between. The CDR3 loop spans 12 amino acids. The CDR3 is CATSSMAGEQYF. Here the CDR3 DNA reads TGTGCCACGTCTTCTATGGCGGGCGAGCAGTACTTC.

The chain has TRBV7-2 and TRBJ1-1; D possibly corresponds to TRBD1 (6 bases). The CDR3 is 17 amino acids. V was trimmed by 4 bases and J by 4 bases, leaving 22 bases between them. Germline assignment: CDR1 SGHTA and CDR2 FQGNSA. In DNA form, the CDR3 reads TGTGCCAGCAGCTCGGAGGTCCTACAGGGATACGGCACTGAAGCTTTCTTT. Translation gives CASSSEVLQGYGTEAFF.